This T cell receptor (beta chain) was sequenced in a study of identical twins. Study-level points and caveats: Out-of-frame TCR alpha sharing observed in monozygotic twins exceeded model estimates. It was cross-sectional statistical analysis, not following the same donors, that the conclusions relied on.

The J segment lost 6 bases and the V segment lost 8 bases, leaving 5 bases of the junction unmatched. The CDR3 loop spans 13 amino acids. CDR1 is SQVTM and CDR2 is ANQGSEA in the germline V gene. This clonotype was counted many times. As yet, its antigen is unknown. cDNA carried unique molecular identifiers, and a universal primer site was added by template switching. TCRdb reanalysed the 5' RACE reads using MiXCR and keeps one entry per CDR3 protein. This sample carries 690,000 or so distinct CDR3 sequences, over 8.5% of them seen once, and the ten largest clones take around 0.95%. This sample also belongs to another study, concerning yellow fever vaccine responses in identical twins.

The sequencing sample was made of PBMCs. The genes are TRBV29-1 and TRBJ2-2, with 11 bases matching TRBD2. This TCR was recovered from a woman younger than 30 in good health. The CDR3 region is CSTSGRGAGELFF. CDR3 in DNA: TGCAGCACTAGCGGGAGAGGGGCCGGGGAGCTGTTTTTT.